Each of the 13 T cell receptor beta chains below was sequenced from the same sample in a study of T cells in tuberculosis. Clones were sequenced by immunoSEQ multiplex PCR, and TCRdb holds only the in-frame ones, with some missing. The table has about 25,000 clones, 95% to 96% seen once. Material for sequencing was PBMCs. The receptors shown here come from a donor between 10 and 35 years old with latent tuberculosis or without tuberculosis infection.

This clone was found once. The chain combines TRBV5-5 with TRBJ2-3; D not certain. The CDR3 is 13 amino acids. Trimming removed 1 base from V and 2 bases from J, with 5 bases in between. Germline V gene data show CDR1 as SGHKS and CDR2 as YYEKEE (reference sequence). The CDR3 loop reads CASSLSHTDTQYF. For the CDR3, the DNA is TGTGCCAGCAGCTTGTCCCACACAGATACGCAGTATTTT.

A remark on this clone: Distinct nucleotide sequences in the sample also encode this CDR3. The chain joins TRBV19 to TRBJ1-1, with TRBD1 as a possible D gene (5 bases). Per germline, CDR1 LNHDA and CDR2 SQIVND (reference sequence). The CDR3 covers 13 residues. V dropped 1 base and J dropped 4 bases, with 7 bases sitting between them. Written as DNA, the CDR3 is TGTGCCAGTAGTATAGGAAGGGGCACTGAAGCTTTCTTT. This codes for CASSIGRGTEAFF. Full variable domain (outside the CDR3, taken from reference TRBV19 and TRBJ1-1): DGGITQSPKYLFRKEGQNVTLSCEQNLNHDAMYWYRQDPGQGLRLIYYSQIVNDFQKGDIAEGYSVSREKKESFPLTVTSAQKNPTAFYLCASSIGRGTEAFFGQGTRLTVV.

This chain uses TRBV2 with TRBJ1-2, with a weak D call TRBD1 (6 bases). Germline values: CDR1 SNHLY, CDR2 FYNNEI. This CDR3 contains 14 residues. V shed 7 bases and J shed 0 bases, with 12 bases lying between them. CDR3 DNA: TGTGCCAGCAATGACAGGCGTTCTAACTATGGCTACACCTTC. Its protein product is CASNDRRSNYGYTF.

The chain's CDR3 is CASSGQGPDTQYF. The CDR3 coding sequence is TGTGCCAGCTCGGGACAGGGACCAGATACGCAGTATTTT. The V gene is TRBV6-1, the J gene TRBJ2-3, with TRBD1 matching 9 bases. The V gene's germline CDR1 is MNHNS and CDR2 SASEGT. V was clipped by 8 bases and J by 4 bases; unmatched bases: 4. The CDR3 is made up of 13 amino acids.

The V gene is TRBV7-7, the J gene TRBJ2-7; 7 nucleotides match TRBD1. Trimming removed 4 bases from V and 2 bases from J; junction bases left unmatched: 8. Germline V gene sequence: CDR1 SSHAT, CDR2 FNYEAQ (reference sequence). This CDR3 is built from 15 residues. The CDR3: CASSYTPGQTYEQYF. CDR3 DNA sequence: TGTGCCAGCAGCTATACACCGGGACAGACCTACGAGCAGTACTTC.

The rearrangement uses TRBV5-6 and TRBJ1-4; a possible D gene is TRBD1 (6 bases). Germline assignment: CDR1 SGHDT and CDR2 YYEEEE. Between the trimmed V and J ends, which lost 3 bases and 4 bases, there was a span of 13 bases. This CDR3 region has 15 residues. The CDR3, as DNA: TGTGCCAGCAGCTCGTACAGGGCCATTAATGAAAAACTGTTTTTT. This encodes CASSSYRAINEKLFF.

V is TRBV9 and J is TRBJ2-3; 7 nucleotides match TRBD2. Germline V lookup: CDR1 SGDLS, CDR2 YYNGEE. V lost 3 bases to trimming and J lost 4 bases; unmatched junction nucleotides: 14. This CDR3 spans 17 amino acids. This CDR3 is CASSGREGLGGSDTQYF. CDR3 DNA sequence: TGTGCCAGCAGCGGGAGAGAAGGACTAGGAGGTTCAGATACGCAGTATTTT.

The chain is built from TRBV5-1 and TRBJ2-3; 10 bases are a match to TRBD1. The germline CDR1 and CDR2 sequences are SGHRS and YFSETQ. V shed 4 bases and J 5 bases; nucleotides not matched to a gene: 7. This CDR3 comprises 15 residues. CDR3 protein: CASSQGTGEVDTQYF. The CDR3 nucleotides are TGCGCCAGCAGCCAGGGGACAGGGGAGGTAGATACGCAGTATTTT. The full variable domain, rest sourced from reference TRBV5-1 and TRBJ2-3, is KAGVTQTPRYLIKTRGQQVTLSCSPISGHRSVSWYQQTPGQGLQFLFEYFSETQRNKGNFPGRFSGRQFSNSRSEMNVSTLELGDSALYLCASSQGTGEVDTQYFGPGTRLTVL.

The gene calls are TRBV10-3 and TRBJ2-3; 7 positions match TRBD1. The CDR3 is 16 residues long. Germline CDR1 is ENHRY and CDR2 is SYGVKD. The junction had 8 bases not matched to a gene; V was cut back by 4 bases and J by 1 base. In DNA form, the CDR3 reads TGTGCCATCAGTGGAAACAGGGGATTCGGCACAGATACGCAGTATTTT. Translation gives CAISGNRGFGTDTQYF.

The sample holds one count of this clone. The V and J genes are TRBV14 and TRBJ1-1, with D possibly TRBD1 on 5 matching bases. The germline V and J ends were trimmed by 1 base and 5 bases, with 11 bases remaining between them. This CDR3 has 14 amino acids. Per the germline V gene, CDR1 is SGHDN and CDR2 is FVKESK. The CDR3 coding sequence is TGTGCCAGCAGCCAAGGCTATCGGGGGACTGAAGCTTTCTTT. Residues: CASSQGYRGTEAFF.

CDR3 in DNA: TGTGCCAGCACCCGAGGAGGGTTAAGAAGAACTGAAGCTTTCTTT. Its translation is CASTRGGLRRTEAFF. This chain links TRBV2 with TRBJ1-1; D remains unclear. In germline, CDR1 is SNHLY, CDR2 FYNNEI. This CDR3 has 15 amino acids. V was trimmed by 7 bases and J by 5 bases, leaving 20 bases between them. The complete variable domain, with remaining parts taken from reference TRBV2 and TRBJ1-1, reads EPEVTQTPSHQVTQMGQEVILRCVPISNHLYFYWYRQILGQKVEFLVSFYNNEISEKSEIFDDQFSVERPDGSNFTLKIRSTKLEDSAMYFCASTRGGLRRTEAFFGQGTRLTVV.

The chain couples TRBV7-2 to TRBJ1-6; D call uncertain. The CDR3 contains 14 residues. The V gene's germline CDR1 is SGHTA and CDR2 FQGNSA. V lost 5 bases and J 7 bases, leaving 12 bases between the germline ends. CDR3 sequence reads: CASSLAVLNSPLHF. The CDR3 coding sequence is TGTGCCAGCAGCCTGGCGGTTTTGAATTCACCCCTCCACTTT.

This clone was detected only once. J is TRBJ1-4 and V is TRBV2, with D hard to call. From germline, CDR1 is SNHLY and CDR2 FYNNEI. The CDR3 loop spans 13 amino acids. V was clipped by 8 bases and J by 0 bases, with 7 bases between them. CDR3 amino acids: CASLTATNEKLFF. The CDR3 DNA reads TGTGCCAGCCTTACAGCAACTAATGAAAAACTGTTTTTT.